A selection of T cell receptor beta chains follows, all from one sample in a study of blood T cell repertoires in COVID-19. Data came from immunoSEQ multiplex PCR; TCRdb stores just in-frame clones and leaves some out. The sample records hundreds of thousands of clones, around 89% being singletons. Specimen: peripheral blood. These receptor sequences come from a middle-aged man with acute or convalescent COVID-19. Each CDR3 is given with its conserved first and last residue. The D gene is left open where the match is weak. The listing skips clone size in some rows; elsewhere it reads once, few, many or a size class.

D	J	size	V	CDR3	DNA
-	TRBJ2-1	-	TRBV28	CASRTWQGFYNEQFF	TGTGCCAGCAGGACTTGGCAGGGTTTTTACAATGAGCAGTTCTTC
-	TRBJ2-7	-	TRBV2	CASSEQSYEQYF	TGTGCCAGCAGCGAACAGTCCTACGAGCAGTACTTC
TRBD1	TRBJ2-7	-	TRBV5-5	CASSLGDSGSYEQYF	TGTGCCAGCAGCTTGGGGGACAGTGGCTCCTACGAGCAGTACTTC
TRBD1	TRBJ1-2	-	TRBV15	CATSRDRDRGLDYGYTF	TGTGCCACCAGCAGAGATCGCGACAGGGGGCTTGACTATGGCTACACCTTC
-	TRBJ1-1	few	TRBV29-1	CSVSLRTLNTEAFF	TGCAGCGTTTCGCTCCGGACTTTGAACACTGAAGCTTTCTTT
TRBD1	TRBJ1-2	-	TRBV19	CASRNRDRGHGYTF	TGTGCCAGTAGGAACCGGGACAGGGGGCATGGCTACACCTTC
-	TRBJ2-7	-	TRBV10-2	CASSEPPIFRVFDEQYF	TGCGCCAGCAGTGAGCCCCCGATCTTCAGGGTTTTCGACGAGCAGTACTTC
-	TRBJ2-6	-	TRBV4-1	CASSQSPVSGANVLTF	TGCGCCAGCAGCCAAAGCCCCGTCTCTGGGGCCAACGTCCTGACTTTC
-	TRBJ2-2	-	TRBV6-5	CASRDKSNTGELFF	TGTGCCAGCCGGGACAAGTCGAACACCGGGGAGCTGTTTTTT
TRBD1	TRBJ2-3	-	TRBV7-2	CASSPDRGTDTQYF	TGTGCCAGCAGCCCCGACAGGGGGACAGATACGCAGTATTTT